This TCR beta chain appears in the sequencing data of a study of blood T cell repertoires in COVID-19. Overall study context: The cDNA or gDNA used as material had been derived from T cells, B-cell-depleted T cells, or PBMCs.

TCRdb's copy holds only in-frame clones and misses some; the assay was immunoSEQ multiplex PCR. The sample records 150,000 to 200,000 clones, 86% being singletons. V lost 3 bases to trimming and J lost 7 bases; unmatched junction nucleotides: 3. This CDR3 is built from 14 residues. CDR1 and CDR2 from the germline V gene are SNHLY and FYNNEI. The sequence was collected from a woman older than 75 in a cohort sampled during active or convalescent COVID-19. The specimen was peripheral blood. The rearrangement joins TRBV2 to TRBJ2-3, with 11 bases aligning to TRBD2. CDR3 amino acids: CASSEVAGGHTQYF. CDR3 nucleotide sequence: TGTGCCAGCAGTGAGGTAGCGGGGGGGCATACGCAGTATTTT.